This T cell receptor (beta chain) was captured by sequencing in a study of regulatory T cells in long-lasting Graves disease. The authors built TCR beta libraries using iRepertoire HTBI primers and Arm-PCR of CDR3 regions. TCRdb re-called the multiplex PCR reads with MiXCR, one entry per CDR3 protein. Seen here are 530,000 or so distinct CDR3 sequences, about 13% observed once, and the top ten hold roughly 10%. The CDR3 has 11 residues. Germline V gene sequence: CDR1 MNHNS, CDR2 SASEGT. The V gene end was trimmed by 10 bases and the J gene end by 6 bases; junction bases not matched to a gene: 2. Described time point: newly diagnosed GD, antithyroid drugs for less than 3 months. The authors made the TCR library using RNA they extracted from PBMCs. These data are also associated with another study on T cells in Graves' hyperthyroidism and ophthalmopathy. This second report adds: Among the patients, aged 18 to 65, hyperthyroidism was newly diagnosed and had lasted under 2 months.

The chain uses TRBV6-1 and TRBJ2-1, with 8 bases identical to TRBD1. The source is a man under 40 with Graves disease. The source was peripheral blood mononuclear cells (PBMCs), collected at new diagnosis, from a patient treated with antithyroid drugs. The CDR3 region is CATQGANEQFF. CDR3 nucleotides: TGTGCCACTCAGGGGGCCAATGAGCAGTTCTTC.